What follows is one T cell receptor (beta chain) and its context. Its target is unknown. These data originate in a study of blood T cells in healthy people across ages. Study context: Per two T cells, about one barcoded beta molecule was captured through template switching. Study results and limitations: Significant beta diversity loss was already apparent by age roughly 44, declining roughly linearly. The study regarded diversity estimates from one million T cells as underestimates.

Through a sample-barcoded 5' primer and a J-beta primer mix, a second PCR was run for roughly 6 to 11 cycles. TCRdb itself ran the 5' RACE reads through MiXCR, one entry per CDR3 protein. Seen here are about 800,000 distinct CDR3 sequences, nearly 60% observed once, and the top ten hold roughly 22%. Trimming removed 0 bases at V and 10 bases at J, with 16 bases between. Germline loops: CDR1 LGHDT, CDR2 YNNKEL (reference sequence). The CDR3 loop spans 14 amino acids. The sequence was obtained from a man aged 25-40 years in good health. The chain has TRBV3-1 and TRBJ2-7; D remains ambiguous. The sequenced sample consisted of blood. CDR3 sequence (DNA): TGTGCCAGCAGCCAAGACCTCTCTTCGAGAACCCAGTACTTC. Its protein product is CASSQDLSSRTQYF.